The 7 T cell receptor beta chains in this list originate from one sample, sequenced in a study of T cells after yellow fever vaccination (dated 2019 in TCRdb). In the paper's terms, the treatment or condition label means: live attenuated yellow fever vaccine strain. Library preparation used 5' RACE. The data were produced on an Illumina HiSeq 2500. TCRdb reprocessing: public reads trimmed at Q25 with fastp, clones called with MiXCR, in-frame beta chains kept. Each record represents a unique CDR3 protein, reported with the most common genes and DNA among its rows. Across this sample there are approximately 180,000 distinct CDR3 sequences, with approximately 6.2% seen only once. Of the sample, under 3% falls within the top ten clones. Source: CD4+ T cells sorted from PBMCs, taken on the day of the first yellow fever vaccination. Source of these receptors: a man aged 18-30 years who received the YFV17D yellow fever vaccine.

This chain uses TRBV20-1 with TRBJ2-3; D is uncertain. The germline gives CDR1 DFQATT, CDR2 SNEGSKA (reference sequence). V shed 7 bases and J shed 5 bases, with 13 bases lying between them. This CDR3 has 12 amino acids. The chain's CDR3 is CSGIGREDTQYF. As DNA, the CDR3 is TGCAGTGGTATAGGGCGTGAAGATACGCAGTATTTT.

This clonotype was detected once. A much larger clone differs by one base, so this may be a read error. The chain couples TRBV7-3 to TRBJ2-3; tentative D call: TRBD1 (6 bases). CDR1 is SGHTA and CDR2 is FQGTGA in the germline V gene. The V gene lost 5 bases and the J gene lost 4 bases, with 13 bases spanning the gap. This CDR3 has 14 amino acids. The CDR3 DNA sequence: TGTGCCAGCAGCCTGGACAGTCACGCAGATACGCAGTATTTT. Its protein is CASSLDSHADTQYF.

This clonotype was seen a handful of times. J is TRBJ2-5 and V is TRBV28; D remains ambiguous. V was cut by 3 bases and J by 5 bases, with 13 bases left in between. The CDR3 contains 14 residues. From germline, CDR1 is MDHEN and CDR2 SYDVKM. CDR3: CASSFYGVEETQYF. The CDR3 DNA reads as TGTGCCAGCAGTTTTTATGGGGTGGAGGAGACCCAGTACTTC.

The DNA of the CDR3 is TGTGCCAGCAGCTTATATGATATTTGGGTCCCCAATAATTCACCCCTCCACTTT. Encoded protein: CASSLYDIWVPNNSPLHF. J is TRBJ1-6 and V is TRBV7-3; D uncertain. V lost 2 bases and J 5 bases, leaving 19 bases between the germline ends. In germline, CDR1 is SGHTA, CDR2 FQGTGA. This CDR3 comprises 18 residues.

This clonotype occurred many times. J is TRBJ2-7 and V is TRBV20-1; the match to TRBD1 covers 9 bases. Germline V gene data show CDR1 as DFQATT and CDR2 as SNEGSKA (reference sequence). Losses at the gene ends were 6 bases for V and 4 bases for J; bases not matched to a gene: 7. CDR3 length: 13 amino acids. The DNA of the CDR3 is TGCAGTGCCCCGGGACAGGGTTGGTACGAGCAGTACTTC. It encodes CSAPGQGWYEQYF.

This clonotype showed up just a few times. The rearrangement uses TRBV3-1 and TRBJ2-1; D is possibly TRBD1 or TRBD2 (5 bases each). This CDR3 comprises 14 residues. Trimming left V 3 bases short and J 9 bases short, with 15 bases between. Germline loops: CDR1 LGHDT, CDR2 YNNKEL (reference sequence). DNA of the CDR3: TGTGCCAGCAGCCACGGGGCCTCGCCCACTGAGCAGTTCTTC. It translates to CASSHGASPTEQFF.

The chain employs TRBV7-9 and TRBJ1-1; weak D call: TRBD1 (5 bases). The germline gives CDR1 SEHNR, CDR2 FQNEAQ (reference sequence). The CDR3 loop spans 16 amino acids. V lost 6 bases and J lost 0, with 17 bases in between. The CDR3 DNA reads TGTGCCAGCAGGGCCCAGGGTAAGGGGATGAACACTGAAGCTTTCTTT. Protein: CASRAQGKGMNTEAFF.